This TCR beta chain came from a study of blood T cell repertoires in COVID-19. Study as a whole: PBMCs, B-cell-depleted T cells, or T cells provided the cDNA or gDNA that made up the material.

Original processing notes: Reference gene primer amplification in the assay estimated nucleated cell counts. Assay: immunoSEQ multiplex PCR; the TCRdb copy retains only in-frame clones and omits some. That table supplies the V and J calls and clone size; D and trimming were determined from the DNA. Of approximately 250,000 clones listed, about 86% are singletons. The CDR3 totals 15 residues. The V gene's germline CDR1 is MNHEY and CDR2 SVGAGI. V lost 5 bases and J lost 1, with 13 bases in between. The TCR comes from a woman aged 70-85 years with COVID-19, enrolled during active disease. Sequencing input: peripheral blood. This chain connects TRBV6-5 to TRBJ2-3, with D perhaps matching TRBD2 (7 bases). CDR3 nucleotide sequence: TGTGCCAGCAGTCCCGGGGGGCCACGCACAGATACGCAGTATTTT. Amino acids: CASSPGGPRTDTQYF.